This T cell receptor beta chain was identified during a study of regulatory T cells in long-lasting Graves disease. CDR1 and CDR2 from the germline V gene are LGHNA and YNFKEQ. The CDR3 contains 16 residues. V lost 4 bases to trimming and J lost 4 bases; unmatched junction nucleotides: 6. Described time point: newly diagnosed GD, antithyroid drugs for less than 3 months. Extracted PBMC RNA gave rise to the TCR library. Patients were from an endocrinology department in Xi'an, China. Relying on iRepertoire HTBI primers and Arm-PCR of CDR3 regions, the team built TCR beta libraries. TCRdb re-derived calls from the multiplex PCR reads in MiXCR, one entry per CDR3 protein. Found here are about 400,000 distinct CDR3 sequences, roughly a sixth of them singletons; the top ten hold about a fifth. About this clonotype itself: What it binds is not known.

General study results and limits: Persistent cases favored TRBV28, TRBJ1-2 and TRBJ2-5.

V gene TRBV4-2 combines with J gene TRBJ2-3, with 12 bases aligning to TRBD2. This TCR derives from a female donor with Graves disease. This sample comprised peripheral blood mononuclear cells (PBMCs), obtained at new diagnosis, from a patient treated with antithyroid drugs. For the CDR3, the DNA is TGTGCCAGCAGCCCGCGGACTAGCGGGGAGTCAGATACGCAGTATTTT. Its translation is CASSPRTSGESDTQYF.